Detailed here is one TCR beta chain. What it recognizes is unknown. Here immunoSEQ multiplex PCR was the method, and the copy in TCRdb shows in-frame clones only, minus some. The repertoire holds roughly 30,000 clones, with 74% as singletons. The data originate from a study of CD4 T cells in relation to SARS-CoV-2 and coronaviruses. Per germline, CDR1 LGHNA and CDR2 YNFKEQ. V was pared by 1 base and J by 0 bases, with 15 bases between. The CDR3 runs 17 residues. Unexposed donor CD4+ T cells date from about 2011-2018, before the COVID-19 pandemic. After roughly ten days of culture, CD4+ T cells were isolated.

The source material was CD4+ T cells from PBMCs, cultured in vitro. This chain links TRBV4-2 with TRBJ1-1, with a possible D match to TRBD1 (5 bases). This clonotype was obtained from a human donor in good health. The CDR3 DNA reads as TGTGCCAGCAGCCAAGGAGCCCTTGGGGGGTTGAACACTGAAGCTTTCTTT. It translates to CASSQGALGGLNTEAFF.